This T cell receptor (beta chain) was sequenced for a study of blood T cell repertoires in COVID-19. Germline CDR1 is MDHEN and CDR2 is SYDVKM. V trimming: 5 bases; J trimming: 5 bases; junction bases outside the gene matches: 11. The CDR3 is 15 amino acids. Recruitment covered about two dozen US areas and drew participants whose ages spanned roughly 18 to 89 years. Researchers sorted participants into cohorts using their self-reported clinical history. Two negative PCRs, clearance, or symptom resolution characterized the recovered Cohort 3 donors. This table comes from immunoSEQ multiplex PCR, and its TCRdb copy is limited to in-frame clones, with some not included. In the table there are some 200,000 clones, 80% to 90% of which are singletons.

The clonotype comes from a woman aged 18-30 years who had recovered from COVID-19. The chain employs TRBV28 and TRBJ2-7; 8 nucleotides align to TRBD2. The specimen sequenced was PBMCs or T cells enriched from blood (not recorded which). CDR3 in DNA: TGTGCCAGCAGTATCCCCGGGAGGGCCGCTGACGAGCAGTACTTC. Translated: CASSIPGRAADEQYF.